The source of this TCR beta chain is a study of molecular identifiers for immune sequencing clone quantification listed by TCRdb under 2018. Context from the whole study: For a replicate experiment, the RNA from either roughly 18,000 or 92,000 naive CD8 T cells was divided into five aliquots, and four of those aliquots went on to sequencing. The study was a methods study using CD8 T cells to benchmark molecular-identifier clustering-based TCR repertoire sequencing (MIDCIRS) and TCR RNA copy counting. Overall study outcomes, separate from this receptor: Roughly 2.8 recovered TCR RNA copies per cell were obtained by modeling, versus around 9.8 by digital PCR, implying a capture efficiency of about 30%. In CMV-specific effector cells, clones with more than 20 RNA copies accounted for over 97% of molecules, whereas in naive cells such clones accounted for under 1%. Naive libraries contained spiked-in Jurkat TCR RNA (roughly 10 copies' worth), which is not part of the donor repertoire. When barcode sub-clustering was not used, chimeric consensus sequences inflated TCR diversity, with chimeras reaching as high as 47%. Spiked-in Jurkat TCR RNA equal to a single cell's worth was reported to be detectable even within 1,100,000 naive CD8 T cells. Identical TCR molecules sharing a barcode could cause highly expanded clone sizes to be underestimated.

The library was obtained by PCR. The run used an Illumina HiSeq 4000. Bulk TCR libraries were prepared as previously described, using TCR primers listed in Table S5. Purification of total RNA was performed with the Qiagen AllPrep DNA/RNA kit. Before any analysis, reads coming from multiple sequencing runs of the same library were combined into one pool. The paper's processing steps were these. Only reads with exact TCR constant sequence were kept, trimmed to 150 nt, and grouped by their 12-nt molecular barcodes. Reads inside each barcode group were sub-clustered using a 15% Levenshtein threshold, and a quality-weighted consensus sequence was constructed for each RNA molecule. Non-functional sequences were filtered out, along with any lower-count sequence sitting one edit away from another sequence. On the basis of fitting two negative binomial distributions, barcode sub-clusters with fewer than 20% of the maximum read count were discarded. The public reads were reprocessed in TCRdb via fastp at Q25 and MiXCR, keeping in-frame beta chains. Rows merge per CDR3 protein into single entries with the most common DNA and genes. In this record, the V and J calls reflect TCRdb's handling and not the investigators' own analysis. For this sample there are 80,000 to 95,000 distinct CDR3 sequences; under 20% appear just once. Of the sample, roughly 0.93% falls within the top ten clones.

Libraries of naive CD8 T cells were built from about 19,000 to 1,100,000 sorted cells, with 10%, 30% or 50% of the purified RNA used. Naive CD8 T cells were FACS-sorted as CD8+CD4-CCR7+CD45RA+ on a BD FACSAria II into RLT Plus buffer. Detection sensitivity was tested by spiking Jurkat RNA equal to roughly ten TCR copies' worth into samples containing roughly 17,000-1,100,000 naive CD8 T cells. Enrichment of CD8 T cells was performed with RosetteSep CD8+ T Cell Enrichment Cocktail and Ficoll-Paque, after which ACK red cell lysis was carried out. As for this clonotype: The clone's antigen remains unknown. A much larger clone differs from this one at a single base, so this may be a read error.

The CDR3, from cysteine to phenylalanine, totals 15 residues. Only the CDR3 region is kept as DNA, spanning 45 bases read in frame from base 1. According to the germline V gene (reference sequence), CDR1 reads LNHDA and CDR2 reads SQIVND. V lost 10 bases and J lost 3 bases; the stretch between them is 16 bases long. The TCR comes from a human donor in good health. Some libraries in this study had Jurkat cell RNA spiked in. Input material: naive CD8+ T cells from blood, with Jurkat cell RNA spiked in. The cell subset or site label of this sample denotes: FACS-sorted CD8+CD4-CCR7+CD45RA+ naive T cells. This chain joins TRBV19 to TRBJ1-6, with TRBD1 tentatively as D gene (6 bases match). The CDR3 reads as follows: CAISRTVYYNSPLHF. DNA sequence: TGTGCCATTAGCAGGACAGTTTACTATAATTCACCCCTCCACTTT.